The following is a T cell receptor (beta chain) sequence with its context. Antigen specificity is unknown. This sample was taken from a study of STAT3 mutations in large granular lymphocyte leukemia. General study findings and limits: Every T-cell large granular lymphocyte leukemia patient had at least one immunodominant TCR beta clonotype. A small but highly pathogenic clone may have been missed.

Approximately 40,000 productive templates were obtained per sample on average. Assay used: immunoSEQ multiplex PCR; TCRdb lists only in-frame clones, some missing. This table holds some 10,000 clones, around 52% found once. This TCR came from a boy aged 5-17 years with T-cell large granular lymphocyte leukemia. Some clones in this sample may be carry-over from other donors' samples. Sequences were obtained from peripheral blood mononuclear cells.

CDR3 bases: TGTGCCAGCAGTTACGTACTACGCGCCGTAGATACGCAGTATTTT. This codes for CASSYVLRAVDTQYF. This chain joins TRBV6-5 and TRBJ2-3; no reliable D call. V lost 2 bases and J 5 bases, leaving 14 bases between the germline ends. CDR1 is MNHEY, CDR2 SVGAGI, per germline. This CDR3 is 15 amino acids long.